Listed below are T cell receptor beta chains from one sample, sequenced in a study of cytomegalovirus exposure and HLA in healthy donors. Repertoires were generated with immunoSEQ multiplex PCR, while TCRdb's copy carries only in-frame clones and drops some. The data contain around 170,000 clones, more than 75% of them singletons. Sequenced sample: PBMCs. Every receptor here comes from a woman in her thirties in good health and CMV-seropositive. CDR3s include the opening cysteine and the closing phenylalanine or tryptophan. The D gene is left open where the match is weak. Not all rows give a size; the values are once, few, many and, for expanded clones, a class.

TRBV19,NA,TRBJ2-3,NA,CASSTMGGQGTDTQYF,TGTGCCAGTAGTACGATGGGGGGTCAAGGAACAGATACGCAGTATTTT
TRBV9,NA,TRBJ2-2,NA,CASGNWTDLTGELFF,TGTGCCAGCGGGAATTGGACAGACCTCACCGGGGAGCTGTTTTTT
TRBV2,few,TRBJ1-2,NA,CASEPGGGGGYTF,TGTGCCAGCGAGCCCGGGGGAGGGGGTGGCTACACCTTC
TRBV6-1,few,TRBJ1-5,NA,CASSATDSNQPQHF,TGTGCCAGCAGTGCGACAGATAGCAATCAGCCCCAGCATTTT
TRBV6-5,NA,TRBJ1-6,TRBD1,CASRRDRGLSPLHF,TGTGCCAGCAGGAGGGACAGGGGGCTTTCGCCCCTCCACTTT
TRBV10-3,NA,TRBJ1-6,TRBD1,CAITQGDYNSPLHF,TGTGCCATCACCCAGGGGGACTATAATTCACCCCTCCACTTT
TRBV4-3,NA,TRBJ1-3,NA,CASSQDRTGSGNTIYF,TGCGCCAGCAGCCAAGATCGAACCGGGTCCGGAAACACCATATATTTT
TRBV7-2,NA,TRBJ2-1,TRBD1,CASSLRGGDRGRNEQFF,TGTGCCAGCAGCTTACGAGGGGGGGACAGGGGTCGCAATGAGCAGTTCTTC
TRBV4-3,NA,TRBJ2-7,TRBD1,CASSQDDGTDSYEQYF,TGCGCCAGCAGCCAAGATGACGGGACAGACTCCTACGAGCAGTACTTC
TRBV7-2,few,TRBJ2-1,NA,CASSLVRQSDNEQFF,TGTGCCAGCAGCTTAGTGCGACAATCTGACAATGAGCAGTTCTTC
TRBV27,NA,TRBJ1-2,NA,CASSLRYNPFNYGYTF,TGTGCCAGCAGTTTGAGGTACAACCCCTTTAACTATGGCTACACCTTC
TRBV5-1,NA,TRBJ2-7,TRBD2,CASSLSRAGLYEQYF,TGCGCCAGCAGCTTGAGCCGAGCGGGGCTCTACGAGCAGTACTTC
TRBV19,once,TRBJ1-5,NA,CASSIVNQPQHF,TGTGCCAGTAGTATCGTGAATCAGCCCCAGCATTTT
TRBV9,NA,TRBJ2-1,TRBD2,CASSLGLAGGSYNEQFF,TGTGCCAGCAGCCTAGGACTAGCGGGGGGATCCTACAATGAGCAGTTCTTC
TRBV27,NA,TRBJ2-1,TRBD2,CASSLPGGGADEQFF,TGTGCCAGCAGTCTCCCGGGCGGGGGGGCCGATGAGCAGTTCTTC
TRBV7-6,NA,TRBJ2-5,NA,CASSLGQYQETQYF,TGTGCCAGCAGCTTAGGACAGTACCAAGAGACCCAGTACTTC
TRBV6-1,NA,TRBJ2-1,TRBD2,CAVLGRGGGNEQFF,TGTGCCGTCCTAGGGCGGGGGGGCGGGAATGAGCAGTTCTTC
TRBV5-4,NA,TRBJ1-1,NA,CASSFQGQNTEAFF,TGTGCCAGCAGCTTCCAGGGGCAAAACACTGAAGCTTTCTTT
TRBV7-8,NA,TRBJ2-7,TRBD2,CASSSRRTSPSYEQYF,TGTGCCAGCAGCAGCCGCCGGACTAGCCCCTCCTACGAGCAGTACTTC
TRBV9,NA,TRBJ2-7,TRBD1,CASSLSGTGLYEQYF,TGTGCCAGCAGCCTCTCGGGGACAGGGCTCTACGAGCAGTACTTC